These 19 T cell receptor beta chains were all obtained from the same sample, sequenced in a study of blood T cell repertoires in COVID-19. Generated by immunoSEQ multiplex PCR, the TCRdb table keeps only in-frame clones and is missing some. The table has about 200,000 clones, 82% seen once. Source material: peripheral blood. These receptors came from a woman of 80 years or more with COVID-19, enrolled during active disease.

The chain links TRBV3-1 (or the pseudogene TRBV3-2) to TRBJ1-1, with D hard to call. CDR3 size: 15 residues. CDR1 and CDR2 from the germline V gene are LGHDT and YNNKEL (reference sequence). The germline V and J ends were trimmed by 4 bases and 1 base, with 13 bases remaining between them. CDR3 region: CASSPRGKGNTEAFF. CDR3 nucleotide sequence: TGTGCCAGCAGCCCCAGAGGGAAGGGGAACACTGAAGCTTTCTTT.

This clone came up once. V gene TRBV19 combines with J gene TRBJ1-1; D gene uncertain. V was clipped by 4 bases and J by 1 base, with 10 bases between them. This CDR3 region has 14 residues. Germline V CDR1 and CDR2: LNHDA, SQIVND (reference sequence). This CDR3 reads CASSRGQTNTEAFF. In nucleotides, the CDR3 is TGTGCCAGTAGTAGAGGCCAGACGAACACTGAAGCTTTCTTT.

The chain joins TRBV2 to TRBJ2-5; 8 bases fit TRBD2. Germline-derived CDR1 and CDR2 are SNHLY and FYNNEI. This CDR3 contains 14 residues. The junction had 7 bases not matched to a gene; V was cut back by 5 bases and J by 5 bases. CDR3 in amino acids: CASSQGTRQETQYF. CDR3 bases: TGTGCCAGCAGTCAGGGGACTAGACAGGAGACCCAGTACTTC.

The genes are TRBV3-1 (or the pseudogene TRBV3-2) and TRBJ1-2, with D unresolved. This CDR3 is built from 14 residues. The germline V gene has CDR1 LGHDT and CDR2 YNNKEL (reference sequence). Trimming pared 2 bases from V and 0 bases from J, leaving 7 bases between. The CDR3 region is CASSQTAANYGYTF. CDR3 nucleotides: TGTGCCAGCAGCCAAACAGCAGCTAACTATGGCTACACCTTC.

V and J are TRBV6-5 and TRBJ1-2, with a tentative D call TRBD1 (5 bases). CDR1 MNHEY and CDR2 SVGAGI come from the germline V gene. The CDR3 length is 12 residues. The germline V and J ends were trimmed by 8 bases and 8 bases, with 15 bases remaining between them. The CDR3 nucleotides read TGTGCCAGCGGGAAGGGGACTTGGGGCTACACCTTC. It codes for CASGKGTWGYTF.

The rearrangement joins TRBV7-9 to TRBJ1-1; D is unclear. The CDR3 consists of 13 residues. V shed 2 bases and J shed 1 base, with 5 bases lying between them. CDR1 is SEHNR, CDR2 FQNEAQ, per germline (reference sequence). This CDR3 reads CASSLKQNTEAFF. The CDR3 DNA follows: TGTGCCAGCAGCTTAAAACAGAACACTGAAGCTTTCTTT.

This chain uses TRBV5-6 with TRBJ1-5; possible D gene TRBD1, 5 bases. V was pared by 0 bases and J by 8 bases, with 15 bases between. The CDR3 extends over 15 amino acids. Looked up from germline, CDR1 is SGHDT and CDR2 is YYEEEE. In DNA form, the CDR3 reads TGTGCCAGCAGCTTGGCCAATGGGGGGATAGAGCCCCAGCATTTT. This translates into CASSLANGGIEPQHF.

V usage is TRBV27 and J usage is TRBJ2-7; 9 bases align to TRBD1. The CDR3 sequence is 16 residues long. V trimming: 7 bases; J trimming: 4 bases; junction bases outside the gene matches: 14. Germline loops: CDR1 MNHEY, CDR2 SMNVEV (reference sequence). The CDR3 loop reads CASTQGYRGLIYEQYF. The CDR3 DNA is TGTGCCAGCACCCAGGGGTACAGGGGGCTGATTTACGAGCAGTACTTC.

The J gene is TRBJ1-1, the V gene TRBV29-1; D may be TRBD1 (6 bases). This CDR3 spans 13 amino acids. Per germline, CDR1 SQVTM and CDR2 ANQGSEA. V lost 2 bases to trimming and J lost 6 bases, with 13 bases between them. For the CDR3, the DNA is TGCAGCGTTGAAAAGGACAGCACCCCTGAAGCTTTCTTT. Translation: CSVEKDSTPEAFF.

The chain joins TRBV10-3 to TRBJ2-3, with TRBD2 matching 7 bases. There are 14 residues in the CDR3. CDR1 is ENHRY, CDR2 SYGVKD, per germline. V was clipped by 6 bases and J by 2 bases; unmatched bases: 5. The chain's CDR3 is CAIRTAGNTDTQYF. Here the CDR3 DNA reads TGTGCCATCAGGACAGCGGGGAACACAGATACGCAGTATTTT.

In DNA, the CDR3 is TGTGCCAGCAGTTTCGAATTAAGGGGGAACCAACGGGATCAGCCCCAGCATTTT. Residues: CASSFELRGNQRDQPQHF. The rearrangement uses TRBV6-2 or TRBV6-3 and TRBJ1-5; possible D gene TRBD1, 6 bases. Trimming left V 4 bases short and J 5 bases short, with 24 bases between. Germline lookup yields CDR1 MNHEY and CDR2 SVGEGT. The CDR3 totals 18 residues.

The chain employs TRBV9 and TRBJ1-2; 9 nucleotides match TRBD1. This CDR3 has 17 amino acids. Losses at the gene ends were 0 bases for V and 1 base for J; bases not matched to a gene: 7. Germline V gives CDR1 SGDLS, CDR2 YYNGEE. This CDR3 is CASSVDPGTGINYGYTF. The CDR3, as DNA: TGTGCCAGCAGCGTAGATCCCGGGACAGGGATTAACTATGGCTACACCTTC.

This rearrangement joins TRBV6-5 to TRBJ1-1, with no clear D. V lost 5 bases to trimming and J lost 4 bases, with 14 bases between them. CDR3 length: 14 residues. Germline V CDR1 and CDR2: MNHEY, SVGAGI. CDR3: CASSTREGTTEAFF. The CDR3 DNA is TGTGCCAGCAGTACCCGGGAGGGTACCACTGAAGCTTTCTTT.

This CDR3 reads CASSPSYSGIGYNSPLHF. The DNA for the CDR3 is TGTGCCAGCAGTCCCTCCTACAGCGGAATAGGGTATAATTCACCCCTCCACTTT. V gene TRBV6-6 combines with J gene TRBJ1-6; D ambiguous. CDR1 and CDR2 (germline): MNHNY, SVGAGI (reference sequence). CDR3 size: 18 residues. Between the trimmed V and J ends, which lost 5 bases and 4 bases, there was a span of 21 bases.

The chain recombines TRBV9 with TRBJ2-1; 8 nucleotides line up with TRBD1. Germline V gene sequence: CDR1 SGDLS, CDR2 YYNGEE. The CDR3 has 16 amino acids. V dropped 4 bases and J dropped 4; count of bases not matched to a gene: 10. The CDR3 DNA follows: TGTGCCAGCAGCTTTCTACAGGGGGAAGGATACAATGAGCAGTTCTTC. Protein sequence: CASSFLQGEGYNEQFF. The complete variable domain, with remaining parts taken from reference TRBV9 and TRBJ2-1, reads DSGVTQTPKHLITATGQRVTLRCSPRSGDLSVYWYQQSLDQGLQFLIQYYNGEERAKGNILERFSAQQFPDLHSELNLSSLELGDSALYFCASSFLQGEGYNEQFFGPGTRLTVL.

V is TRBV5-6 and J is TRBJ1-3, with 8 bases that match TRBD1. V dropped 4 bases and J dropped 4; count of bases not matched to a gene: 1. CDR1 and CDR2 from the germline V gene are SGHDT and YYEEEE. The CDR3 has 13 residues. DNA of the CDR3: TGTGCCAGCAGCCGGGACAGGGGAAACACCATATATTTT. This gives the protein CASSRDRGNTIYF.

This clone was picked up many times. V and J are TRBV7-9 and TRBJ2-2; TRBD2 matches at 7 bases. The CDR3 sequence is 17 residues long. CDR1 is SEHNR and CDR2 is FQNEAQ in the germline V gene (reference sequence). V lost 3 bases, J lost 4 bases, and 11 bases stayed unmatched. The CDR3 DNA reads TGTGCCAGCAGCTTTCCCCTACGACTAGCTGGCACCGGGGAGCTGTTTTTT. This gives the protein CASSFPLRLAGTGELFF.

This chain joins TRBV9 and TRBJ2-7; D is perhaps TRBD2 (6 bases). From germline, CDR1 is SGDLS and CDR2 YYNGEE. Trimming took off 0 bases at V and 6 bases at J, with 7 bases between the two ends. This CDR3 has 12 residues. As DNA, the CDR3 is TGTGCCAGCAGCGTAGCGGAGGGCGAGCAGTACTTC. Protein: CASSVAEGEQYF.

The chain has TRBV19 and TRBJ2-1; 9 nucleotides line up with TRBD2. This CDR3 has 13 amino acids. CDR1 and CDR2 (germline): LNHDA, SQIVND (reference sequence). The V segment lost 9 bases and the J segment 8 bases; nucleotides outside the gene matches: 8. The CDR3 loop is CASRSGGGHEQFF. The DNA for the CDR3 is TGTGCCAGCCGTAGCGGGGGAGGCCATGAGCAGTTCTTC.